These 19 T cell receptor beta chains were all obtained from the same sample, sequenced in a study of blood T cell repertoires in COVID-19. Produced via immunoSEQ multiplex PCR; TCRdb's table is partial and in-frame only. Of 100,000 to 150,000 clones listed, approximately 81% are singletons. The sample was peripheral blood. The receptors originated from a man in his sixties with acute or convalescent COVID-19.

The chain has TRBV28 and TRBJ2-7; D might be TRBD2 (6 bases). Germline V CDR1 and CDR2: MDHEN, SYDVKM. The CDR3 extends over 15 amino acids. The V gene lost 7 bases and the J gene lost 4 bases, with 20 bases spanning the gap. The CDR3 protein is CASTKRGGGEYEQYF. The CDR3 nucleotides read TGTGCCAGCACGAAGAGGGGTGGAGGGGAATACGAGCAGTACTTC.

The chain employs TRBV12-5 and TRBJ2-1, with D possibly TRBD2 on 6 matching bases. The V end was cut by 8 bases, the J end by 2 bases, with 16 bases between. The CDR3 length is 15 residues. Germline V gives CDR1 LGHNT, CDR2 FRNRAP. The CDR3 loop is CASTGAGPAYNEQFF. As DNA, the CDR3 is TGTGCTAGTACCGGGGCGGGGCCCGCCTACAATGAGCAGTTCTTC.

This clone showed up just a few times. The gene calls are TRBV30 and TRBJ2-1; 7 bases agree with TRBD2. Per germline, CDR1 GTSNPN and CDR2 SVGIG (reference sequence). V trimming: 1 base; J trimming: 5 bases; junction bases outside the gene matches: 5. The CDR3 loop spans 14 amino acids. The CDR3 DNA reads TGTGCCTGGAGTGGGGCGGGAGTAGACAATGAGCAGTTCTTC. Amino acids: CAWSGAGVDNEQFF.

This clone occurred a few times. J is TRBJ1-2 and V is TRBV24-1, with D possibly being TRBD1 (5 bases). Germline V gives CDR1 KGHDR, CDR2 SFDVKD. The CDR3 totals 15 residues. With 3 bases removed from V and 0 bases from J, the gap between germline ends came to 10 bases. The CDR3 loop is CATSDGASTNYGYTF. CDR3 nucleotide sequence: TGTGCCACCAGTGATGGGGCCTCAACTAACTATGGCTACACCTTC.

V usage is TRBV5-3 and J usage is TRBJ2-5; D is possibly TRBD2 (5 bases). TRBV5-3 is an open reading frame, and its role is uncertain. The CDR3 contains 13 residues. Trimming took 7 bases from V and 4 from J, leaving 14 bases between them. CDR3 in amino acids: CARPTDCRETQYF. The DNA of the CDR3 is TGTGCCAGACCGACGGACTGTCGAGAGACCCAGTACTTC.

This sequence joins TRBV5-1 and TRBJ2-1, with D perhaps matching TRBD2 (7 bases). The CDR3 has 15 amino acids. Germline CDR1 is SGHRS and CDR2 is YFSETQ. V lost 6 bases, J lost 5 bases, and 18 bases lay in between. The CDR3 loop is CASTYSGGPDNEQFF. For the CDR3, the DNA is TGCGCCAGCACTTATTCCGGGGGGCCGGACAATGAGCAGTTCTTC.

The chain recombines TRBV30 with TRBJ2-3; TRBD1 might be the D (6 bases). Trimming pared 1 base from V and 6 bases from J, leaving 11 bases between. Germline CDR1 is GTSNPN and CDR2 is SVGIG (reference sequence). The CDR3 length is 13 residues. CDR3 DNA sequence: TGTGCCTGGAGTGAGGACAGTCGGGATACGCAGTATTTT. This codes for CAWSEDSRDTQYF. The full variable domain, in which reference TRBV30 and TRBJ2-3 provide the parts outside the CDR3, is SQTIHQWPATLVQPVGSPLSLECTVEGTSNPNLYWYRQAAGRGLQLLFYSVGIGQISSEVPQNLSASRPQDRQFILSSKKLLLSDSGFYLCAWSEDSRDTQYFGPGTRLTVL.

The CDR3 coding sequence is TGTGCCTGGTACAAACGCGGCTACACCTTC. It yields the protein CAWYKRGYTF. The chain links TRBV30 to TRBJ1-2; D remains ambiguous. Germline V CDR1 and CDR2: GTSNPN, SVGIG (reference sequence). Trimming pared 5 bases from V and 8 bases from J, leaving 9 bases between. There are 10 residues in the CDR3.

This clone was observed a single time. The chain combines TRBV3-1 (or the pseudogene TRBV3-2) with TRBJ1-1; D gene ambiguous. Looked up from germline, CDR1 is LGHDT and CDR2 is YNNKEL (reference sequence). The CDR3 covers 15 residues. V was clipped by 1 base and J by 0 bases, with 9 bases between them. The CDR3 is CASSQGQALNTEAFF. CDR3 DNA: TGTGCCAGCAGCCAAGGCCAGGCTCTGAACACTGAAGCTTTCTTT.

The chain links TRBV9 to TRBJ2-1, with 16 nucleotides matching TRBD2. Germline V gene data show CDR1 as SGDLS and CDR2 as YYNGEE. This CDR3 has 18 residues. Trimming cost V 2 bases and J 9 bases; bases outside gene matches: 11. The CDR3 nucleotides read TGTGCCAGCAGCGTGGGGACTAGCGGGGGGGCGTCTCCGTTTGAGCAGTTCTTC. This encodes CASSVGTSGGASPFEQFF.

The chain has TRBV5-1 and TRBJ1-2; no firm D call. Trimming shortened V by 7 bases and J by 7 bases, and 14 bases separated the two germline ends. Germline V gene lookup returns CDR1 SGHRS and CDR2 YFSETQ. The CDR3 has 12 amino acids. The CDR3 nucleotides are TGCGCCAGCCGACTAGATACGAGTGGCTACACCTTC. This translates into CASRLDTSGYTF.

The table lists this clone with a few counts. The V call is TRBV19, the J call TRBJ1-2, with D maybe TRBD1 (6 bases). V was shortened by 9 bases and J by 2 bases, with 19 bases between the two germline ends. Germline V CDR1 and CDR2: LNHDA, SQIVND (reference sequence). The CDR3 sequence is 15 residues long. The CDR3 nucleotides read TGTGCCAGCAAAACCAGTGGGGGGGCGAACTATGGCTACACCTTC. It translates to CASKTSGGANYGYTF. Combining the CDR3 with reference TRBV19 and TRBJ1-2 gives the whole variable domain DGGITQSPKYLFRKEGQNVTLSCEQNLNHDAMYWYRQDPGQGLRLIYYSQIVNDFQKGDIAEGYSVSREKKESFPLTVTSAQKNPTAFYLCASKTSGGANYGYTFGSGTRLTVV.

The chain is built from TRBV6-6 and TRBJ1-6; 8 nucleotides agree with TRBD1. Germline values: CDR1 MNHNY, CDR2 SVGAGI (reference sequence). The CDR3 is made up of 16 amino acids. Trimming removed 7 bases from V and 5 bases from J; junction bases left unmatched: 10. The CDR3 here is CASTSDRGLNNSPLHF. CDR3 DNA sequence: TGTGCCAGCACCTCAGACAGGGGCCTAAATAATTCACCCCTCCACTTT.

The chain joins TRBV27 to TRBJ2-2; maybe TRBD1 (5 bases). The CDR3 loop spans 15 amino acids. V lost 5 bases, J lost 5 bases, and 15 bases lay in between. CDR1 MNHEY and CDR2 SMNVEV come from the germline V gene (reference sequence). The CDR3 bases are TGTGCCAGCAGTCCGCCGCAGGGAAGGACCGGGGAGCTGTTTTTT. Amino acid sequence: CASSPPQGRTGELFF.

In this sample, this clone turned up a few times. The chain joins TRBV19 to TRBJ1-2; TRBD1 agrees at 12 bases. Looked up from germline, CDR1 is LNHDA and CDR2 is SQIVND (reference sequence). With 6 bases clipped from V and 3 bases from J, the junction kept 8 bases outside the gene matches. The CDR3 sequence is 16 residues long. Here the CDR3 DNA reads TGTGCCAGTAGACCCCCGGGGACAGGGGGCGACTATGGCTACACCTTC. Translated, it gives CASRPPGTGGDYGYTF.

This chain connects TRBV11-3 to TRBJ1-6; D remains unclear. This CDR3 comprises 19 residues. V lost 0 bases and J 0 bases, leaving 15 bases between the germline ends. CDR1 is SGHNT, CDR2 YENEEA, per germline. DNA for the CDR3: TGTGCCAGCAGCTTAGATCGGCTGGCACAGAGCTCCTATAATTCACCCCTCCACTTT. This gives the protein CASSLDRLAQSSYNSPLHF.

The rearrangement joins TRBV3-1 (or the pseudogene TRBV3-2) to TRBJ2-7; 9 bases line up with TRBD1. The CDR3 runs 15 residues. Germline trimming cut 1 base from V and 3 bases from J; bases unmatched to any gene: 4. The germline CDR1 and CDR2 sequences are LGHDT and YNNKEL (reference sequence). CDR3 sequence reads: CASSQGQGGVYEQYF. The CDR3 DNA is TGTGCCAGCAGCCAAGGACAGGGGGGGGTCTACGAGCAGTACTTC.

This chain uses TRBV3-1 (or the pseudogene TRBV3-2) with TRBJ1-6, with 8 nucleotides matching TRBD1. V lost 9 bases and J lost 5; bases outside the gene matches: 9. The CDR3 runs 15 residues. Germline values: CDR1 LGHDT, CDR2 YNNKEL (reference sequence). This chain's CDR3 is CASSTGAADNSPLHF. CDR3 nucleotides: TGTGCCAGTTCGACAGGGGCAGCGGATAATTCACCCCTCCACTTT.

This clone was detected only a few times. The chain uses TRBV19 and TRBJ1-6, with no clear D. CDR3 length: 14 amino acids. Germline CDR1 reads LNHDA; CDR2 reads SQIVND (reference sequence). V was shortened by 5 bases and J by 9 bases, with 14 bases between the two germline ends. The CDR3 is CASSSPREGSPLHF. CDR3 DNA: TGTGCCAGTAGTTCCCCCCGGGAGGGTTCACCCCTCCACTTT.